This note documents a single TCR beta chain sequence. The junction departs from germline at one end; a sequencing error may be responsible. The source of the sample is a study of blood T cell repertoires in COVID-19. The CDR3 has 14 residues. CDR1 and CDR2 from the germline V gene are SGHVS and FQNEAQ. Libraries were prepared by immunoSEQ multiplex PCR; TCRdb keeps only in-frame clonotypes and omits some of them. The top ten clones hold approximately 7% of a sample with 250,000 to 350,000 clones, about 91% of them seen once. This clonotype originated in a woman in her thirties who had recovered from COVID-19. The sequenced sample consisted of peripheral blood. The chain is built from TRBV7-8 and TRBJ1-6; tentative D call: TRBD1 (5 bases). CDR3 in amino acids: CASSLFGGSSLLHF. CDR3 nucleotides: TGTGCCAGCAGCTTATTCGGGGGAAGTTCACTCCTCCACTTT.